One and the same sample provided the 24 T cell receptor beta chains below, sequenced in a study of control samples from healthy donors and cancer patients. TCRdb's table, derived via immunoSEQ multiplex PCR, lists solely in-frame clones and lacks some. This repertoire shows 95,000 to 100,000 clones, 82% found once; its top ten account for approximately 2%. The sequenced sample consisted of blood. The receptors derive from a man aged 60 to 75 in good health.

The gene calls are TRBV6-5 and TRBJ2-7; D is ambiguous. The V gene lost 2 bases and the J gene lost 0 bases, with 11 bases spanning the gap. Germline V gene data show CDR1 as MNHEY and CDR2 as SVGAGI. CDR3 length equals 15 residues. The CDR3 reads CASSYTRLGSYEQYF. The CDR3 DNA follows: TGTGCCAGCAGTTACACCCGACTGGGCTCCTACGAGCAGTACTTC.

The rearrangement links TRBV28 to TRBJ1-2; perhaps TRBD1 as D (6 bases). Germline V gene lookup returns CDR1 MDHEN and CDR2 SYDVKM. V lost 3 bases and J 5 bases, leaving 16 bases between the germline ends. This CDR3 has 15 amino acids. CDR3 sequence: CASSLGGANLYGYTF. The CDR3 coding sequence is TGTGCCAGCAGTTTGGGGGGGGCGAACCTGTATGGCTACACCTTC.

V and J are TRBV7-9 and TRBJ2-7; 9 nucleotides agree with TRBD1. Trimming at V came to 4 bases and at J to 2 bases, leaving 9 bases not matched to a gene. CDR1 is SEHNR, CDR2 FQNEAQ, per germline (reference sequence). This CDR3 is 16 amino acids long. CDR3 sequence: CASSSDNRGLPYEQYF. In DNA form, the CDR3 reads TGTGCCAGCAGCTCCGACAACAGGGGGCTACCCTACGAGCAGTACTTC.

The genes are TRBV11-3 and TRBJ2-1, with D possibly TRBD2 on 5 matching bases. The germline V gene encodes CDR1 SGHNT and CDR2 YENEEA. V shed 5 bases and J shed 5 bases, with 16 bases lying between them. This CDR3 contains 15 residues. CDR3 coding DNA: TGTGCCAGCAGCCAAGGGCTAGCTACAGACAATGAGCAGTTCTTC. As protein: CASSQGLATDNEQFF.

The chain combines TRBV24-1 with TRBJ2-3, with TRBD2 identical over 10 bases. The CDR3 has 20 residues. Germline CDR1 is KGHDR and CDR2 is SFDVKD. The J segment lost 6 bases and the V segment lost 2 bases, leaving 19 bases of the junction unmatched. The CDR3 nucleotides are TGTGCCACCAGTGATTCCGGGGCTAGCGGGAGTTCGAGAAACCCGGATACGCAGTATTTT. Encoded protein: CATSDSGASGSSRNPDTQYF.

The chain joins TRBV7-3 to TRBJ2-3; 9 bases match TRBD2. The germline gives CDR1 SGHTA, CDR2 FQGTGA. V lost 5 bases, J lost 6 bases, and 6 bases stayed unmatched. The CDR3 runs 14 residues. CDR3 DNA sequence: TGTGCCAGCAGCACGACTAGCGGTAGGGATACGCAGTATTTT. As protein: CASSTTSGRDTQYF.

The CDR3: CATSARQGWGEQFF. CDR3 bases: TGTGCCACCAGTGCGCGACAGGGGTGGGGTGAGCAGTTCTTC. V is TRBV24-1 and J is TRBJ2-1, with 8 bases fitting TRBD1. From germline, CDR1 is KGHDR and CDR2 SFDVKD. Trimming took 5 bases from V and 9 from J; bases not matched to a gene: 8. This CDR3 is 14 amino acids long.

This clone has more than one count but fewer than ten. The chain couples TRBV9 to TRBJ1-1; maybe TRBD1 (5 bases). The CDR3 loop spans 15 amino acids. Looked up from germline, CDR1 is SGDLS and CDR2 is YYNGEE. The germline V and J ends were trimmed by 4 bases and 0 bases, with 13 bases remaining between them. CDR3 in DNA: TGTGCCAGCAGCCCTAGCGGACAACTGAACACTGAAGCTTTCTTT. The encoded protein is CASSPSGQLNTEAFF. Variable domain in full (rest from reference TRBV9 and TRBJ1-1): DSGVTQTPKHLITATGQRVTLRCSPRSGDLSVYWYQQSLDQGLQFLIQYYNGEERAKGNILERFSAQQFPDLHSELNLSSLELGDSALYFCASSPSGQLNTEAFFGQGTRLTVV.

CDR3 in DNA: TGTGCCAGCAGTGCCACTCCGACAGCCTATAATTCACCCCTCCACTTT. It is translated as CASSATPTAYNSPLHF. V usage is TRBV2 and J usage is TRBJ1-6; D is perhaps TRBD1 (5 bases). This CDR3 region has 16 residues. V lost 4 bases and J 2 bases, leaving 12 bases between the germline ends. Germline V gene data show CDR1 as SNHLY and CDR2 as FYNNEI. Combining the CDR3 with reference TRBV2 and TRBJ1-6 gives the whole variable domain EPEVTQTPSHQVTQMGQEVILRCVPISNHLYFYWYRQILGQKVEFLVSFYNNEISEKSEIFDDQFSVERPDGSNFTLKIRSTKLEDSAMYFCASSATPTAYNSPLHFGNGTRLTVT.

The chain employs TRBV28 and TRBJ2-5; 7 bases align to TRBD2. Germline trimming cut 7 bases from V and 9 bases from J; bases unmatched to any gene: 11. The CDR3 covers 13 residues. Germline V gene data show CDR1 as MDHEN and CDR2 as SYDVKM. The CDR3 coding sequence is TGTGCCAGCACTCCTGGCCCAGGGAGGGCCCAGTACTTC. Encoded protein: CASTPGPGRAQYF.

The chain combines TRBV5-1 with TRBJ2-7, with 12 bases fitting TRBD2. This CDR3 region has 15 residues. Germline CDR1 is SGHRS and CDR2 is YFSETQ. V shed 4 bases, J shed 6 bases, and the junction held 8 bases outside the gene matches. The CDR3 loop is CASSAPSGRVLEQYF. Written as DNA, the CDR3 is TGCGCCAGCAGCGCCCCTAGCGGGAGGGTCCTCGAGCAGTACTTC.

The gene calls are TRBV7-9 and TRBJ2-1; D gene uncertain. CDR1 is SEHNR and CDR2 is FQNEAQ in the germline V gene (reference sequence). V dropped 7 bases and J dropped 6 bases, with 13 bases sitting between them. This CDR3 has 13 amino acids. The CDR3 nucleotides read TGTGCCAGCATCTGGGCGTTAACCAATGAGCAGTTCTTC. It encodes CASIWALTNEQFF.

Here the CDR3 DNA reads TGCGCCAGCAGCCGGGACAGCGGCCCCTACAATGAGCAGTTCTTC. Its protein is CASSRDSGPYNEQFF. V gene TRBV4-1 combines with J gene TRBJ2-1, with 7 bases fitting TRBD1. Germline CDR1 reads MGHRA; CDR2 reads YSYEKL. V trimming: 4 bases; J trimming: 2 bases; junction bases outside the gene matches: 5. The CDR3 totals 15 residues.

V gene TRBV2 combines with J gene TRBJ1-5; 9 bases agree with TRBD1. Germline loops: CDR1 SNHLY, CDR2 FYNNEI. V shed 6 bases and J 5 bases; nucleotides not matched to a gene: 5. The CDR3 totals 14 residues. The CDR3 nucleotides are TGTGCCAGCAGGGGGACAGGGAGACATCAGCCCCAGCATTTT. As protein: CASRGTGRHQPQHF.

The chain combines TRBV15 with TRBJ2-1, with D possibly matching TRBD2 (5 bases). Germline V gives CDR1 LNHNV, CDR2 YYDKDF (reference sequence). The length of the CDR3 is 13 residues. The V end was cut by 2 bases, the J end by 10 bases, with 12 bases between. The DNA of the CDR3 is TGTGCCACCAGCAGAAGGGAGACGGGAGAGCAGTTCTTC. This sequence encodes CATSRRETGEQFF.

CDR3 sequence (DNA): TGTGCCAGCAGTTACGGGTCAGGGCCCGGAGTATGGACCCAGTACTTC. Translated: CASSYGSGPGVWTQYF. The chain is built from TRBV6-5 and TRBJ2-5; TRBD1 might be the D (5 bases). Per the germline V gene, CDR1 is MNHEY and CDR2 is SVGAGI. V was pared by 2 bases and J by 7 bases, with 20 bases between. The length of the CDR3 is 16 residues.

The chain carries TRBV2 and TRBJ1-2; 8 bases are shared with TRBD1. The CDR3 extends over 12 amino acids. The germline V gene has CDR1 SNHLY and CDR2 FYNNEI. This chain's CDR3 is CVRQGAMRGYTF. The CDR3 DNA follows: TGTGTTCGTCAGGGGGCGATGCGTGGCTACACCTTC.

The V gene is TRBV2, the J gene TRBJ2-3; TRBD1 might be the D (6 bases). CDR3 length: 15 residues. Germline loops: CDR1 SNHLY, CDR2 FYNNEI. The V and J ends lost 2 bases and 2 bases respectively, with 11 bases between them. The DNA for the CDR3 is TGTGCCAGCAGTGAATGGGACATCCACACAGATACGCAGTATTTT. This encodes CASSEWDIHTDTQYF.

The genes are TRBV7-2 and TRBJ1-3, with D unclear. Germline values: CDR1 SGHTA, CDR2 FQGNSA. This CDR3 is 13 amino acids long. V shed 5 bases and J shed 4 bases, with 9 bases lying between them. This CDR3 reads CASSETEGNTIYF. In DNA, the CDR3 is TGTGCCAGCAGCGAGACCGAGGGAAACACCATATATTTT.

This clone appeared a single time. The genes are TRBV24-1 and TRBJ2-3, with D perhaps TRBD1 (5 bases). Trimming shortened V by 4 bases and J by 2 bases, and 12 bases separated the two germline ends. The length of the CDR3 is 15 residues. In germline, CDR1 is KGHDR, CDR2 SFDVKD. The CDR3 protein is CATSERQMHTDTQYF. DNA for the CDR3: TGTGCCACCAGTGAGCGACAGATGCACACAGATACGCAGTATTTT.

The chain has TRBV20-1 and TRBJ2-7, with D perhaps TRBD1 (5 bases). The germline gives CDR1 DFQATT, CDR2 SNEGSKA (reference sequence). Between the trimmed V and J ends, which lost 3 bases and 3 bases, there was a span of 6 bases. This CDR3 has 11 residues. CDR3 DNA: TGCAGTGCTAGGGACAACTACGAGCAGTACTTC. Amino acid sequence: CSARDNYEQYF.

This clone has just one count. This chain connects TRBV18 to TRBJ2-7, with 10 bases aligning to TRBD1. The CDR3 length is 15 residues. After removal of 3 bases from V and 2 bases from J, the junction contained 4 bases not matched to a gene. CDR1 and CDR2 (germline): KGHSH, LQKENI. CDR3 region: CASSPGQGITYEQYF. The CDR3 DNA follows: TGTGCCAGCTCACCGGGACAGGGGATTACCTACGAGCAGTACTTC.

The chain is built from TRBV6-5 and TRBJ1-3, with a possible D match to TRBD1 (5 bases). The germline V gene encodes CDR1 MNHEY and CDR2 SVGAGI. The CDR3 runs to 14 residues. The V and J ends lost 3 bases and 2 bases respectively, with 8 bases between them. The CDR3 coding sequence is TGTGCCAGCAGTTATGCGGGGGCTGGAAACACCATATATTTT. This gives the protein CASSYAGAGNTIYF.

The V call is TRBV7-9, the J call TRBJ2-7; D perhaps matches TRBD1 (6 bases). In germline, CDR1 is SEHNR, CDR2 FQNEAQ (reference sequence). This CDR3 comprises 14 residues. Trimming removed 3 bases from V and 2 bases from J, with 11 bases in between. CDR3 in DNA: TGTGCCAGCAGCTTGGTGGACAGTACCTACGAGCAGTACTTC. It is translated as CASSLVDSTYEQYF.